This TCR beta chain was observed in a study of blood T cell repertoires in COVID-19. Study background: Both acute and convalescent COVID-19 samples were obtained from the United States, Italy and Spain. Sample material is recorded as cDNA or gDNA derived from T cells, B-cell-depleted T cells, or PBMCs.

Per the study methods: For nucleated cells, counts were estimated from reference gene primer amplification. Assay used: immunoSEQ multiplex PCR; TCRdb lists only in-frame clones, some missing. Clonal size and the V and J genes are those of that table, whereas D and trimming came from the DNA. The table includes approximately 50,000 clones, just under 90% detected once. The CDR3 consists of 12 residues. The germline V and J ends were trimmed by 4 bases and 3 bases, with 8 bases remaining between them. Looked up from germline, CDR1 is SGHNT and CDR2 is YYREEE (reference sequence). Sequencing used peripheral blood. This receptor was identified in a man older than 75 with active or convalescent COVID-19. The chain carries TRBV5-4 and TRBJ2-7; D unresolved. The CDR3 here is CASSESIYEQYF. CDR3 nucleotide sequence: TGTGCCAGCAGCGAGTCGATCTACGAGCAGTACTTC. Supplemented by reference TRBV5-4 and TRBJ2-7, the full variable domain reads ETGVTQSPTHLIKTRGQQVTLRCSSQSGHNTVSWYQQALGQGPQFIFQYYREEENGRGNFPPRFSGLQFPNYSSELNVNALELDDSALYLCASSESIYEQYFGPGTRLTVT.